Presented here are 21 T cell receptor beta chains from one specimen sequenced in a study of T-cell reconstitution after alpha-beta-depleted transplantation in children. A library of TCRbeta sequences, prepared with unique molecular identifiers, was generated. One entry per CDR3 protein, called by TCRdb with MiXCR from the PCR reads. The table shows hundreds of thousands of distinct CDR3 sequences, with about 17% occurring only once. Material: PBMCs, mostly from graft donor cells, obtained 360 days after TCRalphabeta/CD19-depleted stem cell transplant. Receptors were obtained from a male patient aged 2-10 years who had a stem cell transplant for acute lymphoblastic leukemia, so the T cells may come from the graft donor.

Ten or more counts support this clonotype. V is TRBV7-2 and J is TRBJ2-1, with no clear D. The V end was cut by 4 bases, the J end by 9 bases, with 13 bases between. Per the germline V gene, CDR1 is SGHTA and CDR2 is FQGNSA. The CDR3 has 13 residues. The DNA for the CDR3 is TGTGCCAGCAGCTCTCAAATGGTGACTGAGCAGTTCTTC. This encodes CASSSQMVTEQFF.

The V gene is TRBV29-1, the J gene TRBJ2-7; no reliable D call. The CDR3 contains 11 residues. V lost 3 bases and J lost 3, with 6 bases in between. Germline V CDR1 and CDR2: SQVTM, ANQGSEA. The CDR3, as DNA: TGCAGCGTTGATGTAGGCTACGAGCAGTACTTC. Translation: CSVDVGYEQYF.

The rearrangement uses TRBV28 and TRBJ2-7; the D gene is possibly TRBD1 (5 bases). The germline V gene encodes CDR1 MDHEN and CDR2 SYDVKM. Between the trimmed V and J ends, which lost 7 bases and 5 bases, there was a span of 9 bases. CDR3 length: 11 residues. The CDR3 loop reads CASTSRDEQYF. The CDR3 DNA is TGTGCCAGCACCAGCAGGGACGAGCAGTACTTC.

This clonotype came up many times. The chain carries TRBV5-1 and TRBJ2-5; D is ambiguous. The CDR3 totals 13 residues. The germline V gene encodes CDR1 SGHRS and CDR2 YFSETQ. V was trimmed by 2 bases and J by 3 bases, leaving 8 bases between them. This CDR3 is CASSLGPKETQYF. CDR3 sequence (DNA): TGCGCCAGCAGCTTAGGACCTAAAGAGACCCAGTACTTC. The full variable domain, completed using reference TRBV5-1 and TRBJ2-5, is KAGVTQTPRYLIKTRGQQVTLSCSPISGHRSVSWYQQTPGQGLQFLFEYFSETQRNKGNFPGRFSGRQFSNSRSEMNVSTLELGDSALYLCASSLGPKETQYFGPGTRLLVL.

This clonotype turned up a few times. J is TRBJ2-7 and V is TRBV27; no definite D call. V lost 6 bases and J 0 bases, leaving 9 bases between the germline ends. Germline values: CDR1 MNHEY, CDR2 SMNVEV (reference sequence). CDR3 length: 13 residues. CDR3 nucleotides: TGTGCCAGCAGCGCACAGAGCTCCTACGAGCAGTACTTC. Residues: CASSAQSSYEQYF.

This clonotype was seen a handful of times. This chain links TRBV12-3 or TRBV12-4 with TRBJ2-6, with D perhaps TRBD1 (6 bases). CDR3 length: 16 amino acids. V lost 6 bases, J lost 0 bases, and 12 bases lay in between. The CDR3 here is CASRMDSYSGANVLTF. Written as DNA, the CDR3 is TGTGCCAGCAGGATGGACAGCTACTCTGGGGCCAACGTCCTGACTTTC.

This clonotype was seen ten or more times. This rearrangement joins TRBV10-3 to TRBJ2-7, with 9 bases identical to TRBD2. V lost 10 bases, J lost 1 base, and 14 bases stayed unmatched. Germline values: CDR1 ENHRY, CDR2 SYGVKD. The CDR3 is 16 amino acids. CDR3 coding DNA: TGTGCCACTCGAAACGGAGCGGGAGGACCTTCCTACGAGCAGTACTTC. It translates to CATRNGAGGPSYEQYF.

This clonotype was picked up many times. The rearrangement joins TRBV5-1 to TRBJ2-1; tentatively, D is TRBD2 (6 bases). Between the trimmed V and J ends, which lost 3 bases and 0 bases, there was a span of 10 bases. The CDR3 contains 15 residues. The germline gives CDR1 SGHRS, CDR2 YFSETQ. CDR3 nucleotide sequence: TGCGCCAGCAGCTCGGGAGCGGGCTCCTACAATGAGCAGTTCTTC. Translation gives CASSSGAGSYNEQFF.

The CDR3 DNA is TGCGCCAGCAGCCAGTTAGCGGGGGTGGGCTACGAGCAGTACTTC. Translated: CASSQLAGVGYEQYF. The chain links TRBV4-3 to TRBJ2-7; 9 nucleotides agree with TRBD2. Germline V gene lookup returns CDR1 LGHNA and CDR2 YSLEER. V lost 3 bases and J lost 3; bases outside the gene matches: 6. This CDR3 comprises 15 residues.

The chain uses TRBV7-9 and TRBJ2-3; a possible D gene is TRBD2 (5 bases). The V end was cut by 3 bases, the J end by 1 base, with 11 bases between. Germline CDR1 SEHNR, CDR2 FQNEAQ (reference sequence). The CDR3 covers 15 residues. CDR3 sequence (DNA): TGTGCCAGCAGCTTGCCCGGACTGGGCACAGATACGCAGTATTTT. Amino acids: CASSLPGLGTDTQYF.

The V gene is TRBV20-1, the J gene TRBJ2-1; D tentatively fits TRBD1 or TRBD2 (5 bases each). Trimming stripped 5 bases from V and 4 bases from J, with 21 bases between. The CDR3 length is 16 residues. Germline V gives CDR1 DFQATT, CDR2 SNEGSKA (reference sequence). CDR3 protein: CSAQRSGTTTYNEQFF. Written as DNA, the CDR3 is TGCAGTGCTCAACGGTCGGGGACCACTACTTACAATGAGCAGTTCTTC.

The sample holds a few counts of this clonotype. The junction shows a germline mismatch at one end, possibly a read error. The chain couples TRBV2 to TRBJ2-1; 9 bases map to TRBD2. The germline V gene encodes CDR1 SNHLY and CDR2 FYNNEI. This CDR3 is 16 amino acids long. CDR3 coding DNA: TGTGCCAGCACTGAAGGGTGGACTAGCGAAGGCAATGAGCAGTTCTTC. This encodes CASTEGWTSEGNEQFF. The variable domain in full, completed from reference TRBV2 and TRBJ2-1, reads EPEVTQTPSHQVTQMGQEVILRCVPISNHLYFYWYRQILGQKVEFLVSFYNNEISEKSEIFDDQFSVERPDGSNFTLKIRSTKLEDSAMYFCASTEGWTSEGNEQFFGPGTRLTVL.

CDR3 DNA sequence: TGCGCAGCCGATCAGACTAGCGGGAGGGCCTCCCCCTACGAGCAGTACTTC. This codes for CAADQTSGRASPYEQYF. The V gene is TRBV10-2, the J gene TRBJ2-7; 14 bases fit TRBD2. Germline values: CDR1 WSHSY, CDR2 SAAADI. CDR3 length: 17 residues.

This clonotype was observed a few times. The chain employs TRBV28 and TRBJ1-1; D gene ambiguous. The CDR3 runs 16 residues. In germline, CDR1 is MDHEN, CDR2 SYDVKM. Trimming removed 5 bases from V and 3 bases from J, with 19 bases in between. Here the CDR3 DNA reads TGTGCCAGCAGTCCTTATTTGGGCGCTGGAGACACTGAAGCTTTCTTT. Residues: CASSPYLGAGDTEAFF.

The chain uses TRBV18 and TRBJ2-7; perhaps TRBD1 as D (5 bases). The CDR3 has 13 residues. Germline-derived CDR1 and CDR2 are KGHSH and LQKENI. V was cut by 3 bases and J by 2 bases, with 8 bases left in between. This CDR3 reads CASSPRVTYEQYF. The CDR3 region has the DNA TGTGCCAGCTCACCCAGGGTAACCTACGAGCAGTACTTC. Full variable domain (remainder filled in from reference TRBV18 and TRBJ2-7): NAGVMQNPRHLVRRRGQEARLRCSPMKGHSHVYWYRQLPEEGLKFMVYLQKENIIDESGMPKERFSAEFPKEGPSILRIQQVVRGDSAAYFCASSPRVTYEQYFGPGTRLTVT.

This clonotype appeared a few times. The rearrangement uses TRBV5-1 and TRBJ1-1; no definite D call. CDR3 length equals 14 residues. Germline-derived CDR1 and CDR2 are SGHRS and YFSETQ. V was shortened by 4 bases and J by 3 bases, with 13 bases between the two germline ends. Here the CDR3 reads CASSRAPRDTEAFF. The CDR3 region has the DNA TGCGCCAGCAGCAGAGCTCCGAGGGACACTGAAGCTTTCTTT.

The chain combines TRBV7-3 with TRBJ2-7; D is ambiguous. Trimming left V 4 bases short and J 0 bases short, with 10 bases between. CDR3 size: 14 residues. CDR1 and CDR2 from the germline V gene are SGHTA and FQGTGA. The CDR3 region is CASSSASFSYEQYF. For the CDR3, the DNA is TGTGCCAGCAGCTCAGCCTCGTTCTCCTACGAGCAGTACTTC.

This sequence joins TRBV6-1 and TRBJ1-5; possible D gene TRBD1, 5 bases. This CDR3 comprises 15 residues. V was clipped by 5 bases and J by 2 bases, with 13 bases between them. The germline V gene encodes CDR1 MNHNS and CDR2 SASEGT. The chain's CDR3 is CASSPLRGGNQPQHF. The CDR3, as DNA: TGTGCCAGCAGTCCTCTCCGGGGGGGCAATCAGCCCCAGCATTTT.

The chain combines TRBV7-9 with TRBJ2-5; D possibly corresponds to TRBD1 (6 bases). The CDR3 extends over 14 amino acids. Germline-derived CDR1 and CDR2 are SEHNR and FQNEAQ (reference sequence). Trimming removed 3 bases from V and 5 bases from J, with 13 bases in between. The CDR3 reads CASSLAAGDETQYF. As DNA, the CDR3 is TGTGCCAGCAGCTTGGCCGCAGGGGATGAGACCCAGTACTTC.

There are a few counts of this clonotype. The rearrangement joins TRBV12-3 or TRBV12-4 to TRBJ2-5; tentatively, D is TRBD2 (7 bases). CDR3 length: 17 residues. V lost 3 bases and J 1 base, leaving 18 bases between the germline ends. DNA of the CDR3: TGTGCCAGCAGTTTGGGGGCGGGAGAGCGCCCCCAAGAGACCCAGTACTTC. It translates to CASSLGAGERPQETQYF.

The gene calls are TRBV6-5 and TRBJ1-3; no firm D call. The germline V and J ends were trimmed by 0 bases and 0 bases, with 9 bases remaining between them. Germline CDR1 is MNHEY and CDR2 is SVGAGI. The CDR3 spans 16 residues. Here the CDR3 reads CASSYSRYGSGNTIYF. For the CDR3, the DNA is TGTGCCAGCAGTTACTCGAGATACGGCTCTGGAAACACCATATATTTT.